This TCR beta chain stems from a study of response to subunit inactivated influenza vaccine. J gave up 3 bases and V 5 bases, and 10 bases lay outside the gene matches. The CDR3 runs 16 residues. The germline gives CDR1 SGHTA, CDR2 FQGNSA. TCRdb called the RT-PCR reads again in MiXCR, with one record for every CDR3 protein. In the table there are 700,000 to 800,000 distinct CDR3 sequences, around a sixth of which are singletons. General study points: Each seasonal influenza vaccination recruits few new T cells, the authors suggested.

A few counts support this clonotype. Antigen unknown. This chain connects TRBV7-2 to TRBJ2-3, with 8 bases identical to TRBD2. This TCR came from a man aged 45-65 years who received an inactivated influenza vaccine. The input for sequencing was PBMCs from blood, taken more than 4 days after vaccination. CDR3 DNA sequence: TGTGCCAGCAGCCTAGGGAGTAGCGGGGTGACAGATACGCAGTATTTT. Its protein is CASSLGSSGVTDTQYF. The full variable domain, with the rest looked up from reference TRBV7-2 and TRBJ2-3, is GAGVSQSPSNKVTEKGKDVELRCDPISGHTALYWYRQSLGQGLEFLIYFQGNSAPDKSGLPSDRFSAERTGGSVSTLTIQRTQQEDSAVYLCASSLGSSGVTDTQYFGPGTRLTVL.